Below, 28 T cell receptor beta chains from the same sample are listed, as sequenced in a study of blood T cell repertoires in COVID-19. This table comes from immunoSEQ multiplex PCR, and its TCRdb copy is limited to in-frame clones, with some not included. The table lists approximately 190,000 clones, about four fifths of them singletons, with over 6.5% in the top ten. Material for sequencing was PBMCs or T cells enriched from blood (not recorded which). These receptors were collected from a man aged 40-50 years who had recovered from COVID-19.

The CDR3 bases are TGTGCCAGCAGCCTCCGGGAGGATTGGTGCTACACCTTC. Amino acid sequence: CASSLREDWCYTF. J is TRBJ1-2 and V is TRBV5-6; D ambiguous. Germline CDR1 is SGHDT and CDR2 is YYEEEE. This CDR3 spans 13 amino acids. V was cut by 4 bases and J by 9 bases, with 16 bases left in between.

This clone was counted a single time. J is TRBJ2-1 and V is TRBV7-2; TRBD2 matches at 10 bases. Germline V gene lookup returns CDR1 SGHTA and CDR2 FQGNSA. This CDR3 spans 16 amino acids. V shed 0 bases and J 7 bases; nucleotides not matched to a gene: 6. Written as DNA, the CDR3 is TGTGCCAGCAGCTTAGCGGCTAGCGGGGGCGTGAATGAGCAGTTCTTC. Residues: CASSLAASGGVNEQFF.

The rearrangement uses TRBV19 and TRBJ1-2, with D possibly TRBD1 on 6 matching bases. The CDR3 runs to 13 residues. V was clipped by 8 bases and J by 3 bases, with 13 bases between them. Germline loops: CDR1 LNHDA, CDR2 SQIVND (reference sequence). CDR3 DNA sequence: TGTGCCAGTGGTAGAGGGGGGGACTATGGCTACACCTTC. Protein: CASGRGGDYGYTF.

The CDR3 is CASSLDRDGYSPLHF. In nucleotides, the CDR3 is TGCGCCAGCAGCCTGGACAGGGATGGGTATTCACCCCTCCACTTT. This chain uses TRBV5-1 with TRBJ1-6; TRBD1 agrees at 8 bases. The CDR3 is 15 amino acids. V gave up 4 bases and J gave up 8 bases; unmatched junction bases: 8. CDR1 SGHRS and CDR2 YFSETQ come from the germline V gene.

As concerns this clone: A much bigger clone sits one base away, suggesting this may be a read error. Additional DNA sequences in this sample encode the identical CDR3. The chain employs TRBV6-5 and TRBJ1-1; D might be TRBD1 (6 bases). CDR3 length: 13 amino acids. Germline values: CDR1 MNHEY, CDR2 SVGAGI. V was shortened by 6 bases and J by 1 base, with 9 bases between the two germline ends. The CDR3 reads CASRQQGNTEAFF. In DNA, the CDR3 is TGTGCCAGCAGACAACAGGGGAACACTGAAGCTTTCTTT.

The rearrangement uses TRBV5-1 and TRBJ2-7; 7 nucleotides align to TRBD2. The CDR3 consists of 12 residues. CDR1 is SGHRS, CDR2 YFSETQ, per germline. With 2 bases clipped from V and 6 bases from J, the junction kept 2 bases outside the gene matches. The CDR3 sequence is CASSLGEGEQYF. The CDR3 bases are TGCGCCAGCAGCTTAGGGGAGGGCGAGCAGTACTTC.

The chain couples TRBV6-2 or TRBV6-3 to TRBJ1-5, with a tentative D call TRBD1 (5 bases). The CDR3 is 12 residues long. Germline-derived CDR1 and CDR2 are MNHEY and SVGEGT. The V gene lost 2 bases and the J gene lost 7 bases, with 6 bases spanning the gap. The DNA of the CDR3 is TGTGCCAGCAGTTACGGGGGGCAGCCCCAGCATTTT. It encodes CASSYGGQPQHF.

This clone has only one observation. V gene TRBV12-3 or TRBV12-4 combines with J gene TRBJ2-7; 7 bases agree with TRBD1. V lost 5 bases, J lost 8 bases, and 9 bases stayed unmatched. The CDR3 covers 13 residues. The CDR3, as DNA: TGTGCCAGCAGTCCGGGACAGAGCGAGAAGCAGTACTTC. Translated, it gives CASSPGQSEKQYF.

CDR3 residues: CASSIGRAVNSPLHF. In DNA form, the CDR3 reads TGTGCCAGTAGTATAGGGCGGGCCGTGAATTCACCCCTCCACTTT. The chain uses TRBV19 and TRBJ1-6; no clear D. The CDR3 contains 15 residues. Trimming pared 1 base from V and 7 bases from J, leaving 11 bases between. From germline, CDR1 is LNHDA and CDR2 SQIVND (reference sequence). Variable domain in full (rest from reference TRBV19 and TRBJ1-6): DGGITQSPKYLFRKEGQNVTLSCEQNLNHDAMYWYRQDPGQGLRLIYYSQIVNDFQKGDIAEGYSVSREKKESFPLTVTSAQKNPTAFYLCASSIGRAVNSPLHFGNGTRLTVT.

This chain connects TRBV28 to TRBJ1-2; D perhaps matches TRBD1 (6 bases). The germline CDR1 and CDR2 sequences are MDHEN and SYDVKM. The length of the CDR3 is 14 residues. Trimming removed 6 bases from V and 5 bases from J, with 16 bases in between. In nucleotides, the CDR3 is TGTGCCAGCAGACATCCGGACAGAAGTTATGGCTACACCTTC. Protein: CASRHPDRSYGYTF.

This clone appeared a single time. The rearrangement joins TRBV16 to TRBJ1-6; the match to TRBD1 covers 9 bases. With 7 bases clipped from V and 9 bases from J, the junction kept 4 bases outside the gene matches. From germline, CDR1 is KGHSY and CDR2 FQNENV. The CDR3 spans 13 residues. The CDR3 protein is CASNRDRASPLHF. DNA of the CDR3: TGTGCCAGCAACCGGGACAGGGCTTCACCCCTCCACTTT.

CDR3 bases: TGTGCCAGCAGCTTGGCTGGGACAGCTGCCTCTGGAAACACCATATATTTT. As protein: CASSLAGTAASGNTIYF. This chain connects TRBV7-2 to TRBJ1-3; 7 positions match TRBD1. V shed 3 bases, J shed 0 bases, and the junction held 8 bases outside the gene matches. The CDR3 spans 17 residues. Germline loops: CDR1 SGHTA, CDR2 FQGNSA.

The rearrangement uses TRBV7-8 and TRBJ1-1, with D unresolved. Germline assignment: CDR1 SGHVS and CDR2 FQNEAQ. With 5 bases removed from V and 3 bases from J, the gap between germline ends came to 13 bases. CDR3 length: 14 amino acids. CDR3 amino acids: CASSGRLIHTEAFF. The CDR3 DNA is TGTGCCAGCAGCGGCCGACTGATCCACACTGAAGCTTTCTTT.

This clone occurred a few times. The V call is TRBV28, the J call TRBJ1-1, with TRBD1 identical over 9 bases. There are 17 residues in the CDR3. Germline CDR1 and CDR2: MDHEN and SYDVKM. V dropped 5 bases and J dropped 1; count of bases not matched to a gene: 11. CDR3: CASSILGTGTQNTEAFF. CDR3 DNA: TGTGCCAGCAGTATCCTTGGGACAGGGACCCAGAACACTGAAGCTTTCTTT.

This sequence joins TRBV5-5 and TRBJ1-2, with a possible D match to TRBD1 (6 bases). Looked up from germline, CDR1 is SGHKS and CDR2 is YYEKEE (reference sequence). V lost 0 bases and J 7 bases, leaving 10 bases between the germline ends. This CDR3 has 13 residues. The CDR3: CASSLATGSGYTF. CDR3 bases: TGTGCCAGCAGCTTGGCCACAGGGAGTGGCTACACCTTC. Based on the CDR3 plus reference TRBV5-5 and TRBJ1-2, the full variable domain is DAGVTQSPTHLIKTRGQQVTLRCSPISGHKSVSWYQQVLGQGPQFIFQYYEKEERGRGNFPDRFSARQFPNYSSELNVNALLLGDSALYLCASSLATGSGYTFGSGTRLTVV.

The V gene is TRBV12-2, the J gene TRBJ2-1; TRBD2, the table's D call, was not compared with the DNA. TRBV12-2 counts as a pseudogene. This CDR3 has 16 residues. Here the CDR3 DNA reads TGTGCAAGTCGCTTAGCGATTAGCGGGGATTACAATGAGCAGTTCTTC. Encoded protein: CASRLAISGDYNEQFF.

The genes are TRBV9 and TRBJ1-2; D is unresolved. The germline CDR1 and CDR2 sequences are SGDLS and YYNGEE. The CDR3 consists of 14 residues. V shed 0 bases and J shed 4 bases, with 10 bases lying between them. The CDR3 is CASSVDTDSYGYTF. The CDR3 coding sequence is TGTGCCAGCAGCGTAGACACCGACTCCTATGGCTACACCTTC.

J is TRBJ2-7 and V is TRBV6-5; 8 bases line up with TRBD1. Germline trimming cut 7 bases from V and 0 bases from J; bases unmatched to any gene: 5. The germline CDR1 and CDR2 sequences are MNHEY and SVGAGI. There are 14 residues in the CDR3. The CDR3 sequence: CASMPGQDSYEQYF. DNA for the CDR3: TGTGCCAGCATGCCGGGACAGGACTCCTACGAGCAGTACTTC.

The chain carries TRBV24-1 and TRBJ2-1; 10 bases fit TRBD1. This CDR3 region has 16 residues. Germline V gene data show CDR1 as KGHDR and CDR2 as SFDVKD. V lost 4 bases, J lost 8 bases, and 10 bases stayed unmatched. In DNA form, the CDR3 reads TGTGCCACCAGTGACCGGAATCGACAGGGGGCATATGAGCAGTTCTTC. Translated: CATSDRNRQGAYEQFF.

V is TRBV19 and J is TRBJ2-1; TRBD1 matches at 9 bases. This CDR3 has 15 amino acids. The J segment lost 5 bases and the V segment lost 7 bases, leaving 9 bases of the junction unmatched. CDR1 LNHDA and CDR2 SQIVND come from the germline V gene (reference sequence). CDR3 amino acids: CASKIQDRGNNEQFF. The CDR3 region has the DNA TGTGCCAGTAAGATCCAGGACAGGGGAAACAATGAGCAGTTCTTC.

The gene calls are TRBV10-3 and TRBJ2-2; a possible D gene is TRBD2 (6 bases). V dropped 2 bases and J dropped 4 bases, with 14 bases sitting between them. The germline gives CDR1 ENHRY, CDR2 SYGVKD. The CDR3 totals 16 residues. CDR3 region: CAISEEGLRRTGELFF. The CDR3 DNA reads as TGTGCCATCAGTGAGGAGGGACTCCGGCGCACCGGGGAGCTGTTTTTT.

The rearrangement links TRBV29-1 to TRBJ1-3; 7 nucleotides align to TRBD1. CDR3 size: 13 residues. The J segment lost 4 bases and the V segment lost 6 bases, leaving 6 bases of the junction unmatched. Per germline, CDR1 SQVTM and CDR2 ANQGSEA. This CDR3 is CSVSRGSGNTIYF. In DNA, the CDR3 is TGCAGCGTGAGCAGGGGGTCAGGAAACACCATATATTTT.

The rearrangement uses TRBV14 and TRBJ2-3, with a tentative D call TRBD1 (7 bases). The V and J ends lost 0 bases and 5 bases respectively, with 12 bases between them. This CDR3 is 15 amino acids long. The V gene's germline CDR1 is SGHDN and CDR2 FVKESK. For the CDR3, the DNA is TGTGCCAGCAGCCAAGATCGGAGGGGGCGAGATACGCAGTATTTT. Its translation: CASSQDRRGRDTQYF.

The sample holds one count of this clone. The gene calls are TRBV5-6 and TRBJ1-2, with TRBD1 identical over 8 bases. The CDR3 extends over 16 amino acids. Germline lookup yields CDR1 SGHDT and CDR2 YYEEEE. V was clipped by 3 bases and J by 2 bases; unmatched bases: 9. Here the CDR3 reads CASSSVLRDRNYGYTF. The DNA for the CDR3 is TGTGCCAGCAGCTCGGTATTACGGGACAGGAACTATGGCTACACCTTC.

Remarks on this clone: In the same sample, other DNA sequences code for this CDR3. The CDR3 is CASRGDSSYEQYF. CDR3 coding DNA: TGCGCCAGCCGCGGGGACAGCTCCTACGAGCAGTACTTC. The chain has TRBV5-1 and TRBJ2-7; D perhaps matches TRBD1 (7 bases). The germline V gene has CDR1 SGHRS and CDR2 YFSETQ. The CDR3 sequence is 13 residues long. V was cut by 7 bases and J by 0 bases, with 11 bases left in between.

The gene calls are TRBV30 and TRBJ1-5; unclear D gene. Germline loops: CDR1 GTSNPN, CDR2 SVGIG (reference sequence). This CDR3 is 12 amino acids long. Trimming removed 2 bases at V and 4 bases at J, with 6 bases between. The CDR3 protein is CAWSLLNQPQHF. The CDR3 DNA sequence: TGTGCCTGGAGTCTCCTTAATCAGCCCCAGCATTTT. Using reference TRBV30 and TRBJ1-5 for the parts outside the CDR3, the full variable domain is SQTIHQWPATLVQPVGSPLSLECTVEGTSNPNLYWYRQAAGRGLQLLFYSVGIGQISSEVPQNLSASRPQDRQFILSSKKLLLSDSGFYLCAWSLLNQPQHFGDGTRLSIL.

The CDR3 DNA follows: TGTGCCAGCAGGCGGGGGGGGCTCTCTTCCTACGAGCAGTACTTC. It translates to CASRRGGLSSYEQYF. The chain recombines TRBV2 with TRBJ2-7; 9 bases are a match to TRBD2. Per the germline V gene, CDR1 is SNHLY and CDR2 is FYNNEI. V lost 6 bases, J lost 1 base, and 7 bases stayed unmatched. CDR3 size: 15 residues.

The chain uses TRBV4-1 and TRBJ2-2; TRBD1 might be the D (6 bases). CDR1 is MGHRA, CDR2 YSYEKL, per germline. The CDR3 runs 15 residues. The V end was cut by 4 bases, the J end by 4 bases, with 13 bases between. The CDR3 DNA sequence: TGCGCCAGCAGCCTTTGGCAGGGGAGCACCGGGGAGCTGTTTTTT. It is translated as CASSLWQGSTGELFF.